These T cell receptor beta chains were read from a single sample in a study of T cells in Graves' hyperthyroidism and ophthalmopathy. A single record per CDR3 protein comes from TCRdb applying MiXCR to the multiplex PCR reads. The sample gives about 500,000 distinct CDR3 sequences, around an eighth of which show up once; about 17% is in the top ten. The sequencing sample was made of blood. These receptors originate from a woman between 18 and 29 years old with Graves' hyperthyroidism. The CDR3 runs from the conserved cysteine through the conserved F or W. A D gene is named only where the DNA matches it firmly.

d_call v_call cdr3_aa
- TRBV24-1 CATSDTGLDEAFF
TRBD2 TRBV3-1 CASTPGLAGYQETQYF
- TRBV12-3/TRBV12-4 CASVRGASNQPQHF
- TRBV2 CASTRSTVDFEKLFF
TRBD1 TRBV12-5 CASGPSGGVFEAFF
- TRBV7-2 CASSSRPWTDTDTQYF
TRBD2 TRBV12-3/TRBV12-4 CASTLRAGANNEQFF
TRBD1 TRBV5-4 CASSLGDRENYGYTF
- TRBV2 CASSTTFGYTF
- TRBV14 CASSQVGGNYGYTF
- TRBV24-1 CATSDWSFTGELFF
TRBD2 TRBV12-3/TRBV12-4 CASSPPGLGTNEQFF
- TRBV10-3 CAISDRRESKGADTQYF
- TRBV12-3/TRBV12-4 CASSLQDQPQHF
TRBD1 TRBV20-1 CSARDRGARGHTEAFF
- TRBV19 CASSIKPRAAGELFF
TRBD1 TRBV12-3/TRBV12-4 CASKNMAAGGGEKLFF
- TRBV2 CASSERDYGYTF
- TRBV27 CASSPSGYNQPQHF
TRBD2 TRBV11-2 CASSLGIGGRAKDTQYF
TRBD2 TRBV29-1 CSVELGLAGPGTQYF
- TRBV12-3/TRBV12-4 CASTPGPTSYNEQLF
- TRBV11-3 CASSSTPNTEAFF
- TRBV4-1 CASSQERNREARNTIYF
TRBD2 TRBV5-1 CASSYYSGRVADTQYF
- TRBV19 CASQQRETQYF
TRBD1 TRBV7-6 CASSAFTGQGAYEQYF